This T cell receptor (beta chain) was sequenced during a study of PD-L1 blockade in urothelial cancer. Looking at the study overall: Blood samples contained a median about 130,000 T cells. General study results and limits: By 3 weeks, tumor-associated blood clones had expanded more in durable-benefit patients.

As for time point: pretreatment peripheral blood. Patient disease was locally advanced or metastatic urothelial carcinoma. Each patient supplied 1 to 8 pretreatment and on-treatment samples. This CDR3 comprises 14 residues. From germline, CDR1 is LNHDA and CDR2 SQIVND (reference sequence). Germline trimming cut 9 bases from V and 0 bases from J; bases unmatched to any gene: 4. Notes on this clone: Its antigen is unknown.

Using immunoSEQ multiplex PCR, the repertoire was profiled, and TCRdb retains in-frame clones only, with some absent. Of 38,000 or so clones listed, around 85% were seen once; the top ten hold around 15%. The sequence came from a man older than 75 with urothelial cancer. The starting material was PBMCs, obtained around atezolizumab (anti-PD-L1) treatment. The V gene is TRBV19, the J gene TRBJ1-2, with 10 bases lining up with TRBD1. The CDR3 region has the DNA TGTGCCAGCCTGGGACAGGGGCCTAACTATGGCTACACCTTC. Translating gives CASLGQGPNYGYTF.